The 29 T cell receptor beta chains below were found in one sample sequenced in a study of regulatory T cells in long-lasting Graves disease. Libraries of TCR beta came from iRepertoire HTBI primers plus Arm-PCR of CDR3 regions. TCRdb fed the multiplex PCR reads into MiXCR, producing one record per CDR3 protein. The table has roughly 400,000 distinct CDR3 sequences, roughly a fifth seen once. Described time point: persistent/refractory GD, antithyroid drugs over 5 years with positive TRAb. RNA isolated from PBMCs was used to make the TCR library. Sample: peripheral blood mononuclear cells (PBMCs), taken when the disease was refractory, from a patient treated with antithyroid drugs. The origin of the receptors is a female donor with Graves disease.

This clonotype turned up a few times. The J gene is TRBJ1-5, the V gene TRBV30, with D possibly matching TRBD1 (5 bases). Trimming stripped 4 bases from V and 3 bases from J, with 13 bases between. This CDR3 comprises 14 residues. Germline CDR1 and CDR2: GTSNPN and SVGIG (reference sequence). CDR3 sequence: CAWNRDGLNQPQHF. CDR3 DNA sequence: TGTGCCTGGAATCGGGACGGCCTCAATCAGCCCCAGCATTTT.

At least ten counts were recorded for this clonotype. This chain joins TRBV3-1 and TRBJ2-2; no clear D. Trimming shortened V by 0 bases and J by 6 bases, and 5 bases separated the two germline ends. The CDR3 length is 13 residues. Germline values: CDR1 LGHDT, CDR2 YNNKEL (reference sequence). The CDR3 is CASSQDQSGELFF. CDR3 sequence (DNA): TGTGCCAGCAGCCAAGATCAGTCCGGGGAGCTGTTTTTT.

This clonotype has a handful of counts. The chain recombines TRBV6-1 with TRBJ2-7; either TRBD1 or TRBD2 may fit D (7 bases each). The CDR3 length is 14 residues. Germline loops: CDR1 MNHNS, CDR2 SASEGT. Trimming removed 6 bases from V and 3 bases from J, with 15 bases in between. The CDR3 DNA sequence: TGTGCCAGCAGACCGGGACAGCGGGGCTACGAGCAGTACTTC. It codes for CASRPGQRGYEQYF.

The chain recombines TRBV3-1 with TRBJ1-1; 7 positions match TRBD1. The CDR3 spans 20 residues. Germline V lookup: CDR1 LGHDT, CDR2 YNNKEL (reference sequence). V dropped 0 bases and J dropped 0; count of bases not matched to a gene: 16. The CDR3 spells CASSQEYARGKLTLNTEAFF. For the CDR3, the DNA is TGTGCCAGCAGCCAAGAGTACGCCAGGGGGAAACTAACCTTGAACACTGAAGCTTTCTTT.

Only a few counts were recorded for this clonotype. The genes are TRBV20-1 and TRBJ2-7; D gene unclear. The CDR3 is 11 residues long. The V gene lost 1 base and the J gene lost 7 bases, with 8 bases spanning the gap. The germline V gene has CDR1 DFQATT and CDR2 SNEGSKA (reference sequence). CDR3 protein: CSARGPLEQYF. The CDR3 DNA follows: TGCAGTGCTAGAGGTCCGCTGGAGCAGTACTTC.

This clonotype appeared many times. The CDR3 DNA reads as TGTGCCAGCAGTGACCCTTCCTACGAGCAGTACTTC. Protein sequence: CASSDPSYEQYF. The chain is built from TRBV6-1 and TRBJ2-7; D call uncertain. The CDR3 spans 12 residues. Trimming cost V 3 bases and J 1 base, with 4 bases left between them. CDR1 is MNHNS, CDR2 SASEGT, per germline.

This clonotype was seen only a few times. A read error may be the cause here, since a much bigger clone is one base away. The CDR3 does not close with the conserved phenylalanine or tryptophan, likely indicating a read error. The chain uses TRBV6-1 and TRBJ2-7, with D maybe TRBD1 (6 bases). The length of the CDR3 is 14 residues. Trimming stripped 5 bases from V and 4 bases from J, with 15 bases between. Germline V lookup: CDR1 MNHNS, CDR2 SASEGT. CDR3 sequence (DNA): TGTGCCAGCAGTCGGAACACCCAGGGGTACGAGCAGTACCTC. Translated, it gives CASSRNTQGYEQYL.

This clonotype has ten or more counts. This chain joins TRBV7-8 and TRBJ1-6, with D uncertain. V lost 3 bases and J 8 bases, leaving 8 bases between the germline ends. Germline V gives CDR1 SGHVS, CDR2 FQNEAQ. The CDR3 has 13 amino acids. This CDR3 reads CASSLEIDSPLHF. Here the CDR3 DNA reads TGTGCCAGCAGCTTGGAAATAGATTCACCCCTCCACTTT.

This chain connects TRBV6-1 to TRBJ1-6, with D possibly being TRBD1 (5 bases). Germline V gives CDR1 MNHNS, CDR2 SASEGT. V lost 6 bases and J 7 bases, leaving 10 bases between the germline ends. The CDR3 extends over 13 amino acids. CDR3 nucleotides: TGTGCCAGCAGGACAGAGGGGAATTCACCCCTCCACTTT. Its translation is CASRTEGNSPLHF.

This clonotype was seen ten or more times. The CDR3 sequence: CASSGLAGEGSKNIQYF. As DNA, the CDR3 is TGTGCCAGCAGTGGGCTAGCGGGAGAGGGGTCCAAAAACATTCAGTACTTC. The chain employs TRBV28 and TRBJ2-4; 10 nucleotides match TRBD2. The CDR3 runs to 17 residues. The V gene end was trimmed by 5 bases and the J gene end by 2 bases; junction bases not matched to a gene: 9. Germline CDR1 is MDHEN and CDR2 is SYDVKM.

V usage is TRBV20-1 and J usage is TRBJ1-2; D might be TRBD1 (5 bases). The CDR3 extends over 14 amino acids. Germline V lookup: CDR1 DFQATT, CDR2 SNEGSKA (reference sequence). CDR3 region: CSPYRQADNYGYTF. The CDR3 region has the DNA TGCAGCCCCTACAGGCAGGCCGATAACTATGGCTACACCTTC.

This clonotype was found a few times. The J gene is TRBJ2-7, the V gene TRBV30, with TRBD1 matching over 10 bases. J gave up 6 bases and V 4 bases, and 9 bases lay outside the gene matches. The CDR3 runs 14 residues. CDR1 GTSNPN and CDR2 SVGIG come from the germline V gene (reference sequence). In DNA form, the CDR3 reads TGTGCCTGGACCAGGGACAGGGGTGTTGGCGAGCAGTACTTC. As protein: CAWTRDRGVGEQYF. Full variable domain (rest looked up from reference TRBV30 and TRBJ2-7): SQTIHQWPATLVQPVGSPLSLECTVEGTSNPNLYWYRQAAGRGLQLLFYSVGIGQISSEVPQNLSASRPQDRQFILSSKKLLLSDSGFYLCAWTRDRGVGEQYFGPGTRLTVT.

V and J are TRBV29-1 and TRBJ2-1; 7 bases are shared with TRBD2. Near its end, the DNA agrees better with TRBJ2-5, so the J call may be wrong. The CDR3 loop spans 15 amino acids. CDR1 and CDR2 from the germline V gene are SQVTM and ANQGSEA. DNA for the CDR3: TGCAGCGTTGATGAGGCGGGAGCTTTCCAAGAGACCCAGTACTTC. Its translation: CSVDEAGAFQETQYF.

This clonotype was detected only a few times. J is TRBJ2-5 and V is TRBV2, with D maybe TRBD1 (6 bases). Germline CDR1 reads SNHLY; CDR2 reads FYNNEI. V lost 6 bases, J lost 4 bases, and 15 bases lay in between. The CDR3 is made up of 14 amino acids. The CDR3, as DNA: TGTGCCAGCAGCGCGAGGGGGTACGGAGAGACCCAGTACTTC. Translated: CASSARGYGETQYF.

This clonotype was recorded at least ten times. The rearrangement links TRBV6-1 to TRBJ2-7, with 11 bases matching TRBD1. V lost 6 bases, J lost 5 bases, and 9 bases stayed unmatched. CDR3 length equals 15 residues. Germline CDR1 and CDR2: MNHNS and SASEGT. The chain's CDR3 is CASSKIWTGGDEQYF. The CDR3 nucleotides read TGTGCCAGCAGCAAAATCTGGACAGGGGGCGACGAGCAGTACTTC.

This clonotype was seen repeatedly, ten times or more. V and J are TRBV7-9 and TRBJ1-4; D gene uncertain. This CDR3 comprises 23 residues. The germline CDR1 and CDR2 sequences are SEHNR and FQNEAQ (reference sequence). V was cut by 5 bases and J by 5 bases, with 39 bases left in between. The CDR3 sequence: CASSHSSMVPFGFGWTWNEKLFF. The CDR3 nucleotides read TGTGCCAGCAGCCACTCCTCCATGGTCCCGTTCGGGTTTGGATGGACGTGGAATGAAAAACTGTTTTTT.

This clonotype has ten or more counts. This chain joins TRBV5-4 and TRBJ1-1; TRBD1 agrees at 8 bases. The length of the CDR3 is 15 residues. Germline values: CDR1 SGHNT, CDR2 YYREEE (reference sequence). After removal of 3 bases from V and 0 bases from J, the junction contained 4 bases not matched to a gene. CDR3 nucleotides: TGTGCCAGCAGCTCGGGACAGGACCTGAACACTGAAGCTTTCTTT. The encoded protein is CASSSGQDLNTEAFF.

Points on this clonotype: This clone may be a read error of a much larger clone one base away. This chain joins TRBV6-2 or TRBV6-3 and TRBJ2-5, with D maybe TRBD1 (6 bases). Germline CDR1 MNHEY, CDR2 SVGEGT. The CDR3 runs 15 residues. V gave up 6 bases and J gave up 9 bases, with 23 bases separating them. Here the CDR3 reads CASRPSEQGTLAQYF. The CDR3, as DNA: TGTGCCAGCAGGCCTTCGGAACAGGGAACCTTGGCCCAGTACTTC.

This clonotype was recorded many times. The chain is built from TRBV6-1 and TRBJ2-7; unclear D gene. The CDR3 extends over 14 amino acids. V lost 7 bases and J 3 bases, leaving 16 bases between the germline ends. Germline V CDR1 and CDR2: MNHNS, SASEGT. In nucleotides, the CDR3 is TGTGCCAGCACCCTTTACGGCCCAAGCTACGAGCAGTACTTC. Translated: CASTLYGPSYEQYF.

The V and J genes are TRBV28 and TRBJ1-2, with D uncertain. The CDR3 spans 14 residues. Looked up from germline, CDR1 is MDHEN and CDR2 is SYDVKM. The V end lost 6 bases, the J end lost 0 bases, and 11 bases lay between the germline ends. CDR3 DNA: TGTGCCAGCAGCAAGAAGGTTCCTAACTATGGCTACACCTTC. Protein: CASSKKVPNYGYTF.

The chain links TRBV7-9 to TRBJ1-2; D remains unclear. The CDR3 sequence is 13 residues long. CDR1 SEHNR and CDR2 FQNEAQ come from the germline V gene (reference sequence). V was clipped by 3 bases and J by 10 bases, with 15 bases between them. CDR3 loop: CASSFARIDDYTF. The CDR3 DNA reads as TGTGCCAGCAGCTTTGCCAGGATCGATGACTACACCTTC.

At least ten counts were recorded for this clonotype. This chain joins TRBV18 and TRBJ2-7, with D possibly matching TRBD1 (6 bases). V dropped 8 bases and J dropped 3 bases, with 17 bases sitting between them. This CDR3 comprises 14 residues. The germline CDR1 and CDR2 sequences are KGHSH and LQKENI. The CDR3 protein is CASRDGTRGYEQYF. The CDR3 DNA sequence: TGTGCCAGCCGAGATGGGACACGGGGCTACGAGCAGTACTTC.

This clonotype came up many times. The rearrangement links TRBV7-9 to TRBJ2-5; TRBD2 matches at 11 bases. Trimming at V came to 3 bases and at J to 1 base, leaving 1 base not matched to a gene. The CDR3 runs 15 residues. CDR1 and CDR2 from the germline V gene are SEHNR and FQNEAQ (reference sequence). The CDR3 DNA reads as TGTGCCAGCAGCTTGGGGACTAGCGGCCAAGAGACCCAGTACTTC. As protein: CASSLGTSGQETQYF. Full variable domain (missing parts from reference TRBV7-9 and TRBJ2-5): DTGVSQNPRHKITKRGQNVTFRCDPISEHNRLYWYRQTLGQGPEFLTYFQNEAQLEKSRLLSDRFSAERPKGSFSTLEIQRTEQGDSAMYLCASSLGTSGQETQYFGPGTRLLVL.

This clonotype has ten or more counts. The CDR3 nucleotides read TGCAGTGCTAGTGTGGGATCTCGGCGGGAGTTCTACGAGCAGTACTTC. Translating gives CSASVGSRREFYEQYF. The genes are TRBV20-1 and TRBJ2-7; 7 nucleotides line up with TRBD2. J lost 3 bases, V lost 3 bases, and 14 bases had no gene match. Germline V gene data show CDR1 as DFQATT and CDR2 as SNEGSKA (reference sequence). This CDR3 has 16 amino acids.

This clonotype has a count of ten or more. The J gene is TRBJ2-7, the V gene TRBV28; 7 nucleotides line up with TRBD2. The CDR3 extends over 18 amino acids. Per the germline V gene, CDR1 is MDHEN and CDR2 is SYDVKM. The V gene end was trimmed by 3 bases and the J gene end by 0 bases; junction bases not matched to a gene: 14. CDR3 bases: TGTGCCAGCAGTTTTAACCCGCTAGCGGACCCTCTCTCCTACGAGCAGTACTTC. Its protein is CASSFNPLADPLSYEQYF. Variable domain in full (rest from reference TRBV28 and TRBJ2-7): DVKVTQSSRYLVKRTGEKVFLECVQDMDHENMFWYRQDPGLGLRLIYFSYDVKMKEKGDIPEGYSVSREKKERFSLILESASTNQTSMYLCASSFNPLADPLSYEQYFGPGTRLTVT.

As for this clonotype: Possible read error: a much larger clone is one base away. V and J are TRBV15 and TRBJ1-6; 10 nucleotides line up with TRBD1. The CDR3 extends over 13 amino acids. Germline assignment: CDR1 LNHNV and CDR2 YYDKDF (reference sequence). The CDR3, as DNA: TGTGCCACCTGCAGGGACAGGGGTTCACCCCTCCACTTT. Translation: CATCRDRGSPLHF.

This clonotype has more than one count but fewer than ten. The chain recombines TRBV27 with TRBJ2-4; no clear D gene. CDR1 and CDR2 from the germline V gene are MNHEY and SMNVEV (reference sequence). The ends were cut back, 3 bases at V and 8 bases at J, with 14 bases in the middle. The CDR3 length is 14 residues. CDR3 in DNA: TGTGCCAGCAGTTTGGGCGCTAGTGCGGACATTCAGTACTTC. Protein: CASSLGASADIQYF.

This clonotype has more than one count but fewer than ten. This may be a read error, as it is one base from a much larger clone. V and J are TRBV6-1 and TRBJ2-7; 8 positions match TRBD2. This CDR3 region has 14 residues. The germline CDR1 and CDR2 sequences are MNHNS and SASEGT. J lost 6 bases, V lost 8 bases, and 12 bases had no gene match. The CDR3 is CASGWTSRSGEQYF. CDR3 DNA: TGTGCCAGCGGCTGGACTAGCAGGAGTGGCGAGCAGTACTTC.

This clonotype was seen repeatedly, ten times or more. The V call is TRBV19, the J call TRBJ1-2, with 8 bases that match TRBD1. Per germline, CDR1 LNHDA and CDR2 SQIVND (reference sequence). The CDR3 contains 16 residues. V was pared by 8 bases and J by 5 bases, with 16 bases of the junction left unmatched. The CDR3 DNA reads as TGTGCCAGTCGCGAGGCCAGGGGGCGCCTATCTTATGGCTACACCTTC. Encoded protein: CASREARGRLSYGYTF.